The clone carrying this TCR beta chain was counted ten times or more. Its specificity is not known. The sample comes from a study of naive and memory T cell subsets. Whole-study results and caveats: Naive repertoires, especially CD8, held a few larger clonotypes, possibly memory cells re-expressing CD45RA. Gini index rose across naive, CM, EM and EMRA in CD4 and CD8.

Trimming took off 3 bases at V and 7 bases at J, with 16 bases between the two ends. Germline assignment: CDR1 GTSNPN and CDR2 SVGIG (reference sequence). This CDR3 contains 13 residues. An equimolar mix of two oligonucleotides served as the beta constant-region primer for TRBC1 and TRBC2. Ligated cDNA was amplified by four rounds of PCR with nested alpha and beta constant-region primers and SP2. TCRdb re-called the UMI-ligation and nested PCR reads with MiXCR, one entry per CDR3 protein. This sample has about 160,000 distinct CDR3 sequences, with approximately 24% found just once. From the second PCR step, alpha and beta chains were amplified apart. CMV status came from CD4+ T cell IFNgamma after overnight CMV lysate stimulation of fresh PBMCs. Cells stained for CD3, CD4, CD8, CD45RA, CD27 and viability were sorted into four CD45RA/CD27 subsets.

The J gene is TRBJ2-7, the V gene TRBV30; D is possibly TRBD1 or TRBD2 (5 bases each). The sequenced material came from naive CD4+ T cells from blood. The TCR sequence derives from a human donor in good health. CDR3 loop: CAWSAGSRREQYF. DNA for the CDR3: TGTGCCTGGAGCGCAGGGAGCCGTAGGGAGCAGTACTTC.